This T cell receptor beta chain is drawn from a study of T-cell memory formation after mild COVID-19 (TCRdb year 2021). General notes on the study: TCR sequence clusters from the two donors were largely donor specific. T-cell clones expanding and contracting after mild COVID-19 in two donors were tracked by longitudinal TCRalpha and TCRbeta repertoire sequencing. Two young, previously healthy adult volunteers made up the cohort, one male and one female. The paper as a whole reports these results and caveats: The second-wave clones that peaked on day 37 were not confirmed to be SARS-CoV-2 specific. Contracting CD4+ clones were found mainly in CM and EM memory subsets, while CD8+ clones were enriched in EMRA. Only a couple of mild cases were covered in the study, and larger cohorts including severe cases with pre-infection samples were considered necessary. Some responding clones were detected in pre-infection memory, suggesting pre-existing cross-reactive memory T cells joined the SARS-CoV-2 response. Balanced CD4/CD8 phenotypes were observed for clones contracting from day 15 to 85, whereas a bias towards CD4+ was observed for a second wave of clones expanding from day 15 to 37.

The germline V gene yields KGHSH for CDR1 and LQKENI for CDR2. There are 14 amino acids in the CDR3, from cysteine to phenylalanine inclusive. The sequence is cut down to CDR3 DNA, 42 bases in frame from base 1. V and J lose 2 bases and 4 bases, and a span of 11 bases separates them. Ficoll-Paque density gradient centrifugation was the method used to isolate PBMCs. Sequencing took place on an Illumina NovaSeq 6000. TCRalpha and TCRbeta cDNA libraries were built by 5'RACE with constant-segment primers, adding sample barcodes and unique molecular identifiers. RNA was extracted from every sample with Trizol reagent. Libraries were amplified in two PCR steps, with a second sample barcode and Illumina TruSeq adapters added in the second step. Sequencing of the libraries was done on an Illumina NovaSeq, producing 2 x 150 bp paired-end reads. As for the authors' bioinformatics: With migec v1.2.7, reads were demultiplexed and then collapsed into UMI-guided consensus sequences. Using mixcr v2.1.11, UMI consensuses were aligned to TRA and TRB V and J templates and then assembled into clonotypes. Clonotypes were classified as expanded or contracted when called significant by both edgeR and NoisET, with noise models trained on biological replicates. edgeR calls used a false discovery rate-adjusted p below 0.01 and a log2 fold-change threshold of 1. As an exploratory analysis of dynamics, max-normalized trajectories of the 1000 most abundant clonotypes were examined with PCA combined with hierarchical clustering. Each responding clone was given a CD4 or CD8 phenotype based on the CD4+ and CD8+ repertoires, which had been sequenced separately. TCRdb reprocessing: public reads trimmed at Q25 with fastp, clones called with MiXCR, in-frame beta chains kept. Merged by CDR3 protein, the rows form single entries marked with the most common genes and DNA. The V and J calls come from TCRdb's annotation, not from the publication. Across this sample there are around 510,000 distinct CDR3 sequences, with about 20% seen only once. Roughly 9.1% of the sample is in the top ten clones.

This clonotype was counted a few times. Its binding antigen is unknown. Base qualities are not at hand, and no much larger clone is one base apart. The sequence links TRBV18 to TRBJ2-5, and perhaps TRBD1 as D gene, on 6 matching bases. Material for sequencing was PBMCs or a T cell subset sorted from them (not recorded which). The TCR sequence derives from an adult woman who had mild COVID-19 (a few samples of this study predate the infection). The sample titles of this study are shuffled in the database, so cell type and time point are left out; the donor was told from shared clones. In nucleotide form, the sequence is TGTGCCAGCTCACCAGCAGGGGTATCAGAGACCCAGTACTTC. It specifies CASSPAGVSETQYF.